This T cell receptor beta chain emerged from a study of OX40 agonist ivuxolimab in advanced cancers. Samples were taken at baseline and on day 1 of cycles 4 and 7. General study points: CD4+ and CD8+ T cells in blood underwent clonal expansion by week 6 at 0.1 to 3.0 mg/kg.

The CDR3 has 15 amino acids. Germline assignment: CDR1 SGHTA and CDR2 FQGNSA. V lost 5 bases, J lost 5 bases, and 11 bases stayed unmatched. The method was immunoSEQ multiplex PCR; TCRdb's version includes in-frame clones alone and lacks a portion of them. Of about 90,000 clones listed, roughly 85% were seen once; the top ten hold about 0.22%. For this clone: Its antigen is not known.

This clonotype was sampled from an adult with an advanced solid tumor such as melanoma, head and neck, liver or kidney cancer. The chain combines TRBV7-2 with TRBJ1-1; the match to TRBD1 covers 7 bases. Sequencing used CD4+ or CD8+ T cells sorted from blood, obtained in a trial of the OX40 agonist ivuxolimab. The CDR3 protein is CASSLNPGGRTEAFF. The CDR3 bases are TGTGCCAGCAGCCTAAATCCAGGGGGAAGAACTGAAGCTTTCTTT.